The present TCR beta chain was sequenced within a study of shared clonotypes between healthy human individuals. Terminally differentiated effector memory CD45RA+ cells were left out of the naive CD8 fraction, which was CD45RO-negative and positively selected for CCR7. Per the germline V gene, CDR1 is MGHRA and CDR2 is YSYEKL. The ends lost 4 bases at V and 2 bases at J; junction bases unmatched: 3. The CDR3 covers 15 residues. Here immunoSEQ multiplex PCR was the method, and the copy in TCRdb shows in-frame clones only, minus some. The sample records roughly 1,800,000 clones, about 95% being singletons.

The origin of this receptor is a man between 18 and 35 years old in good health. V is TRBV4-1 and J is TRBJ2-7, with 12 bases aligning to TRBD2. What was sequenced was naive CD8+ T cells sorted from blood. CDR3 bases: TGCGCCAGCAGCCGGACTAGCGGGACCCCCTACGAGCAGTACTTC. It specifies CASSRTSGTPYEQYF.